The source of this T cell receptor (beta chain) is a study of blood T cell repertoires in COVID-19. Data came from immunoSEQ multiplex PCR; TCRdb stores just in-frame clones and leaves some out. The data show some 96,000 clones, around nine tenths seen once. CDR3 length: 16 residues. The ends were cut back, 3 bases at V and 7 bases at J, with 18 bases in the middle. Looked up from germline, CDR1 is MNHEY and CDR2 is SMNVEV (reference sequence). The specimen was peripheral blood. The V and J genes are TRBV27 and TRBJ2-2, with D tentatively TRBD1 (5 bases). The TCR sequence derives from a human donor in a cohort sampled during active COVID-19. CDR3 protein: CASSLLGAGPHGELFF. CDR3 nucleotides: TGTGCCAGCAGTTTGCTTGGGGCAGGGCCACACGGGGAGCTGTTTTTT.